This T cell receptor beta chain came from a study of identical twins listed by TCRdb under 2016. Some background on the complete study: The study deep-sequenced TCR alpha and beta repertoires from monozygotic twins, unrelated adults of various ages and cord blood to test whether fetal clonotypes persist. Replicate twin experiments were performed at different times using different library preparation protocols to rule out contamination. Study-level results and caveats: Zero-insertion analyses could be partly confounded by invariant T cells such as MAIT and iNKT, although diverse VJ usage argued against such confounding for most clonotypes. Conclusions relied on cross-sectional statistical analysis, since the same donors could not be followed over many years. Abundant cord blood beta clonotypes carried fewer insertions; young adult naive repertoires showed a weaker similar trend, while memory repertoires showed none. In beta out-of-frame sequences, excess twin sharing was weaker, because having fewer shared sequences lowered the signal-to-noise ratio. Out-of-frame TCR alpha sequences shared between twins showed an excess of low generation-probability sequences compared with coincidental sharing between unrelated individuals. Out-of-frame TCR alpha sharing in monozygotic twins was systematically underestimated by recombination models, whereas sharing between unrelated individuals was in agreement with the recombination models.

As regards this clonotype: What antigen it recognizes has not been identified. Within one base of it there is no much larger clone, and no base qualities were kept.

Germline trimming: 2 bases from V, 3 bases from J; junction bases outside gene matches: 6. The germline V gene (reference sequence) gives CDR1 as DFQATT and CDR2 as SNEGSKA. From cysteine to phenylalanine, the CDR3 is 14 amino acids long. The entry retains the CDR3 DNA only, 42 bases that are in frame from base 1. The method behind the library was 5' RACE. TCRdb names Illumina HiSeq 2000 as the instrument used. Template switching added a universal primer binding site, and the final cDNA carried a unique molecular identifier that allowed TCR cDNA molecules to be counted accurately. Specific primers in the conserved constant-segment region were used to synthesize first-strand cDNA for the TCR alpha and beta chains. To control for contamination, each cDNA library was double barcoded with a SMART-Mk sample barcode plus Illumina barcodes. TruSeq adapter sequences, together with Illumina sample barcodes, were added in two successive PCR steps. The TCR alpha and beta cDNA libraries were sequenced on the Illumina HiSeq platform using custom primers. Turning to the authors' computational methods: Unique molecular identifiers were extracted from raw reads with MiGEC, and CDR3 positions were determined with MiXCR. For each individual, recombination models were inferred using an EM algorithm with the repgenHMM and IGoR tools. The tcR package in R was used for shared clonotype analysis, with sharing normalized by the product of cloneset sizes. Out-of-frame nonproductive sequences were analyzed to study raw recombination free of thymic and clonal selection effects. TCRdb's own reprocessing of the public reads used fastp at Q25 and MiXCR and kept productive beta chains. Each entry merges the rows of one CDR3 protein and shows their most common DNA and genes. TCRdb's processing, not the authors', yielded these V and J calls. The sample includes 600,000 to 700,000 distinct CDR3 sequences, with over 20% observed a single time. The ten largest clones represent more than 4% of the sample.

Every donor was a healthy Caucasian. The twin cohort comprised three pairs of female monozygotic twins, all aged roughly 18 to 30 years. The RNA used for TCR libraries was isolated from peripheral blood mononuclear cells. This sample also appeared in a second study, on T cells expressing NK-cell markers. Looking at the second paper: TCR beta-chain repertoires were profiled in sorted CD3+CD56+NKG2C+, CD3+CD56+NKG2C- and CD3+CD56-NKG2C+ T-cell subsets from roughly eight donors. Among the eight sequenced donors, seven were HCMV-seropositive and one was HCMV-seronegative. In several experiments an anti-gammadeltaTCR antibody was added to restrict sorting to alphabetaTCR-expressing T cells. In six donors, the dominant CD3+CD56+NKG2C+ clonotypes ranked among the top 10 CD8+ clonotypes, making up about 1.0-8% of CD8+ T cells. Those dominant clonotypes were again the most abundant among CD3+CD56-NKG2C+ cells in a few donors, at about 28.3-65%. It remained unclear whether the expanded NKG2C-expressing T cell clones were specific for HCMV antigens. Randomly selected healthy volunteers, three men and five women, were used as the eight sequenced donors. To determine HCMV serostatus, a commercial ELISA kit was used to detect HCMV-specific IgG in serum. For several donors, bulk peripheral blood T-cell repertoires were also sequenced from unsorted PBMC. MIGEC was used to demultiplex reads and group the reads by UMI, and MiTCR was used to assemble and quantify clonotypes. To exclude erroneous sequences, only TCR cDNA sequences supported by at least two reads were retained. The tcR package was used for downstream repertoire analysis, with clonotypes matched between fractions based on CDR3 nucleotide sequence plus V segment. VDJmatch was used to annotate antigen specificity against VDJdb, with one amino acid substitution allowed in CDR3.

This TCR was sampled from a woman younger than 30 in good health. The chain joins TRBV20-1 to TRBJ2-7; the junction holds 8 bases that match TRBD2. The sample consisted of PBMCs. The DNA sequence follows: TGCAGTGCTAGATTAGGTAGCGGGAACTACGAGCAGTACTTC. Its amino acids are CSARLGSGNYEQYF.